The clone carrying this TCR beta chain has a handful of counts. The CDR3 contains 17 residues. CDR1 LGHNA and CDR2 YSLEER come from the germline V gene. V dropped 0 bases and J dropped 9 bases, with 18 bases sitting between them. The data derive from a study of CD8 T cells in ankylosing spondylitis. TCRdb used MiXCR to reprocess the 5' RACE reads, holding one entry per CDR3 protein. The sample records about 250,000 distinct CDR3 sequences, about 20% being singletons. The chain couples TRBV4-3 to TRBJ1-6; no firm D call. The TCR was taken from a male donor with ankylosing spondylitis or in good health (not recorded which). What was sequenced was blood, either unsorted or a sorted T cell fraction (not recorded which). CDR3 sequence: CASSQDPVAGSLSPLHF. DNA of the CDR3: TGCGCCAGCAGCCAAGATCCAGTAGCGGGGTCGCTTTCACCCCTCCACTTT.